This T cell receptor (beta chain) was sequenced in a study of shared clonotypes between healthy human individuals. Notes on the study in general: Compared with memory subsets, naive subsets generally had larger estimated richness. Clonotype sharing across donors was expected to vary with sequencing depth.

This clone showed up just a few times. Its target is unknown. TCRdb's table, derived via immunoSEQ multiplex PCR, lists solely in-frame clones and lacks some. Of around 940,000 clones in the sample, 76% are singletons; the top ten hold nearly 1.5%. The CD4+ fraction was divided into a CD45RA+ naive subset and a CD45RA-negative memory subset. The CDR3 runs to 11 residues. Germline CDR1 MDHEN, CDR2 SYDVKM. V was trimmed by 5 bases and J by 5 bases, leaving 7 bases between them. The sequence came from a man aged 18-30 years in good health. The chain links TRBV28 to TRBJ2-7, with unresolved D. Source material: memory CD4+ T cells sorted from blood. Subset in this sample: CD45RA-negative fraction. CDR3 sequence: CASSSAHEQYF. DNA of the CDR3: TGTGCCAGCAGTAGCGCCCACGAGCAGTACTTC.